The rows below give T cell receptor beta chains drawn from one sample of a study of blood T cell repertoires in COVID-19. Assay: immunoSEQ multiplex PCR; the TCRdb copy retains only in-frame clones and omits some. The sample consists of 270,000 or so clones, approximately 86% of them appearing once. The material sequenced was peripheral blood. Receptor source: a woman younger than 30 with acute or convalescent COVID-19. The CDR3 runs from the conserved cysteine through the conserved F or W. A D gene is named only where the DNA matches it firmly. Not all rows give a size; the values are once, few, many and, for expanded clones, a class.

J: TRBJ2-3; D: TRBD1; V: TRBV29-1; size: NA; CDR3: CSVELDRGLIDTQYF; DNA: TGCAGCGTTGAACTGGACAGGGGGCTAATAGATACGCAGTATTTT
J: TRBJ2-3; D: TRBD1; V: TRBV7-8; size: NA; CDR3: CASSFYRGPSTDTQYF; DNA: TGTGCCAGCAGCTTTTACAGGGGTCCCAGCACAGATACGCAGTATTTT
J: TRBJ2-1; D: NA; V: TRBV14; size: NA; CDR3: CASSPNSYNEQFF; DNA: TGTGCCAGCAGCCCTAACTCCTACAATGAGCAGTTCTTC
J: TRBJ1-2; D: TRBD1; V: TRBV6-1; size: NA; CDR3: CASSEPDRVGYGYTF; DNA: TGTGCCAGCAGTGAACCAGACAGGGTGGGGTATGGCTACACCTTC
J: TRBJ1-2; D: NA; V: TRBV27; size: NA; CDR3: CASSSAQGYGYTF; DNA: TGTGCCAGCAGTTCGGCGCAGGGCTATGGCTACACCTTC
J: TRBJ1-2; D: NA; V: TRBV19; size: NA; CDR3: CASNFRGGYTF; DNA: TGTGCCAGTAATTTCAGGGGAGGCTACACCTTC
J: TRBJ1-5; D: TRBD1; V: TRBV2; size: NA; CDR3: CASRTGQGQPQHF; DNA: TGTGCCAGCAGAACTGGACAGGGGCAGCCCCAGCATTTT
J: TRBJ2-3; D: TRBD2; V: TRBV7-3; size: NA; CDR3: CASSPKAGVLAGKNTDTQYF; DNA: TGTGCCAGCAGCCCAAAGGCTGGCGTACTAGCGGGTAAAAACACAGATACGCAGTATTTT
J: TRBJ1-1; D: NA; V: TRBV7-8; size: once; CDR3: CASSLTPAQGTEAFF; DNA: TGTGCCAGCAGCCTCACGCCGGCGCAGGGCACTGAAGCTTTCTTT
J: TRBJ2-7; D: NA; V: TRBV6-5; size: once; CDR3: CASSLYEQYF; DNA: TGTGCCAGCAGCCTCTACGAGCAGTACTTC
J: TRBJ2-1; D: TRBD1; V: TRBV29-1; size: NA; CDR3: CSVDMGTGMGNEQFF; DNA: TGCAGCGTTGATATGGGGACAGGGATGGGGAATGAGCAGTTCTTC
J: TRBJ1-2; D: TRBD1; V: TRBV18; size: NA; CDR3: CASSPAGTGFNYGYTF; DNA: TGTGCCAGCTCACCCGCCGGGACAGGGTTTAACTATGGCTACACCTTC
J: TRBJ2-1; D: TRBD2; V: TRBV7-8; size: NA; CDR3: CASSLGLAEYNEQFF; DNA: TGTGCCAGCAGCTTAGGACTAGCGGAGTACAATGAGCAGTTCTTC
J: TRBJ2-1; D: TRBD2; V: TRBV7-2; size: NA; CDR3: CASSLVPGSGVYNEQFF; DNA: TGTGCCAGCAGCTTAGTCCCAGGGAGCGGGGTTTACAATGAGCAGTTCTTC
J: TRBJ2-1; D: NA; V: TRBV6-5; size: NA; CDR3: CASSYGLAYYNEQFF; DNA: TGTGCCAGCAGTTACGGCCTAGCCTACTACAATGAGCAGTTCTTC
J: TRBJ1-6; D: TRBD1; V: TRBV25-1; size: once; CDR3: CATAPGQGYSPLHF; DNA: TGTGCCACTGCCCCGGGACAGGGATATTCACCCCTCCACTTT
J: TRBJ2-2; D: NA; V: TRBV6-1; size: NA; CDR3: CASSDVAQGGAGELFF; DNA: TGTGCCAGCAGTGACGTGGCACAAGGGGGGGCCGGGGAGCTGTTTTTT
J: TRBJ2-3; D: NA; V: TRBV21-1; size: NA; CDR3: CASSKGGTGTTDTQYF; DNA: TGTGCCAGCAGCAAAGGGGGGACAGGGACCACAGATACGCAGTATTTT
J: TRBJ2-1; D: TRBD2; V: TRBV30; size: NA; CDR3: CAWSVLLASGRPNEQFF; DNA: TGTGCCTGGAGTGTACTATTGGCTAGCGGGAGACCTAATGAGCAGTTCTTC
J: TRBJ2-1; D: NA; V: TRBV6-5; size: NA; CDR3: CASSTEQTEQFF; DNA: TGTGCCAGCAGCACCGAACAAACCGAGCAGTTCTTC
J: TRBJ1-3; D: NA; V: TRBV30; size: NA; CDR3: CAWRQGFGNTIYF; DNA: TGTGCCTGGAGGCAGGGTTTTGGAAACACCATATATTTT
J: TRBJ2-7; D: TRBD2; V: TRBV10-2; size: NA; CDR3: CASSESPSGIGEQYF; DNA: TGCGCCAGCAGTGAGTCACCTAGCGGGATCGGCGAGCAGTACTTC
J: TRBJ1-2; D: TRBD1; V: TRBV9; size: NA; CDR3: CASSVADRVFYGYTF; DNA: TGTGCCAGCAGCGTAGCGGACAGGGTTTTCTATGGCTACACCTTC
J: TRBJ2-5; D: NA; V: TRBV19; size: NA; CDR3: CASSIMLGAPQETQYF; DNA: TGTGCCAGTAGTATTATGTTGGGGGCACCACAAGAGACCCAGTACTTC
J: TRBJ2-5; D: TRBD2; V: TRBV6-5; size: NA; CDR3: CASSFGTMGSETQYF; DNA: TGTGCCAGCAGTTTCGGGACTATGGGGTCTGAGACCCAGTACTTC
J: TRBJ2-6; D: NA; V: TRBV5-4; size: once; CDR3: CASSLHPPGANVLTF; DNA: TGTGCCAGCAGCTTGCATCCCCCTGGGGCCAACGTCCTGACTTTC
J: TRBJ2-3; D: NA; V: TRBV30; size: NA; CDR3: CAWSTSFTDTQYF; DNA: TGTGCCTGGAGTACTAGTTTCACAGATACGCAGTATTTT
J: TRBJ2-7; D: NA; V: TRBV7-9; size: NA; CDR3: CASSFGGIVYEQYF; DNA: TGTGCCAGCAGCTTCGGGGGAATCGTTTACGAGCAGTACTTC
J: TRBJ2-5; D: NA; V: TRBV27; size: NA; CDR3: CASSLSPEPKETQYF; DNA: TGTGCCAGCAGTTTATCACCCGAGCCGAAAGAGACCCAGTACTTC
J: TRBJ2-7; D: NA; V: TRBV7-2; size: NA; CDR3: CASTKPPYEQYF; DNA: TGTGCCAGCACCAAGCCCCCGTACGAGCAGTACTTC
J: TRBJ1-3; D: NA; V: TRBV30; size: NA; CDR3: CAWSRRGGGNTIYF; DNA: TGTGCCTGGAGTCGTAGGGGGGGTGGAAACACCATATATTTT
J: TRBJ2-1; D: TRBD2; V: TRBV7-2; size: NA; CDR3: CASSLLPSGGEQFF; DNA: TGTGCCAGCAGCTTACTTCCTTCGGGAGGTGAGCAGTTCTTC
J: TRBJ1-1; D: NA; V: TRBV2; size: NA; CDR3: CASTRDTAMNTEAFF; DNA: TGTGCCAGCACCAGGGACACGGCGATGAACACTGAAGCTTTCTTT
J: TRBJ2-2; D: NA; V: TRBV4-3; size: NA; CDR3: CASSQGLRGNTGELFF; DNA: TGCGCCAGCAGCCAAGGCCTTAGGGGGAACACCGGGGAGCTGTTTTTT
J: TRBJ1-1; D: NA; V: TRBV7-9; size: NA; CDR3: CASSHETVEAFF; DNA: TGTGCCAGCAGCCACGAGACAGTAGAAGCTTTCTTT
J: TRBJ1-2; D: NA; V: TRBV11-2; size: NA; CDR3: CASSLGPDYGYTF; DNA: TGTGCCAGCAGCTTAGGGCCAGACTATGGCTACACCTTC
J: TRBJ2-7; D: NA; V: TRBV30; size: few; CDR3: CAWSLDSKYEQYF; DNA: TGTGCCTGGAGCCTAGACAGCAAATACGAGCAGTACTTC
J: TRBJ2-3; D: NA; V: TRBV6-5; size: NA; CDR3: CASSYSRGTDTQYF; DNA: TGTGCCAGCAGTTACTCCCGGGGCACAGATACGCAGTATTTT